The rows below give T cell receptor beta chains drawn from one sample of a study of shared clonotypes between healthy human individuals. Assay: immunoSEQ multiplex PCR; the TCRdb copy retains only in-frame clones and omits some. The data show roughly 450,000 clones, less than 85% seen once. The source material was PBMCs. The receptors were sampled from a woman aged 35 to 49 in good health. Some clones in this sample may be carry-over from other donors' samples. Both conserved end residues are part of each CDR3. The D gene is left open where the match is weak. For some rows the clone size is stated as once, few or many, or as a class when expanded; others skip it.

TRBJ2-1 | - | TRBD2 | TRBV9 | 14 | TGTGCCAGCAGCCCTGGACTAGCTTCGGGTGAGCAGTTCTTC | CASSPGLASGEQFF
TRBJ2-3 | - | TRBD2 | TRBV27 | 16 | TGTGCCAGCAGTTCCCCCCGGGGGGGTGGCACAGATACGCAGTATTTT | CASSSPRGGGTDTQYF
TRBJ2-2 | - | - | TRBV11-3 | 13 | TGTGCCAGCACTGTGGACCCAACCGGGGAGCTGTTTTTT | CASTVDPTGELFF
TRBJ1-2 | once | - | TRBV5-6 | 16 | TGTGCCAGCAGCCTCGGACGGTCCGGCTGGGGCTATGGCTACACCTTC | CASSLGRSGWGYGYTF
TRBJ2-2 | - | TRBD2 | TRBV28 | 17 | TGTGCCAGCAGTTTATACGGCGGGAGGGTGCGCACCGGGGAGCTGTTTTTT | CASSLYGGRVRTGELFF
TRBJ1-4 | - | - | TRBV28 | 13 | TGTGCCAGCAGCCCTGACAGAGTGGGAAAACTGTTTTTT | CASSPDRVGKLFF
TRBJ2-7 | - | - | TRBV13 | 14 | TGTGCCAGCAGCTTAACCCTTGCCGGCTACGAGCAGTACTTC | CASSLTLAGYEQYF
TRBJ2-3 | few | - | TRBV28 | 12 | TGTGCCAGCAGGGAGGGCACAGATACGCAGTATTTT | CASREGTDTQYF
TRBJ2-5 | - | TRBD2 | TRBV5-1 | 16 | TGCGCCAGCAGCTTGGACCCCCTAGCGGGAGGGGAGACCCAGTACTTC | CASSLDPLAGGETQYF
TRBJ2-2 | - | - | TRBV5-1 | 15 | TGCGCCAGCAGCTTGGGACAGGAGCTAACCGGGGAGCTGTTTTTT | CASSLGQELTGELFF
TRBJ2-7 | - | TRBD2 | TRBV29-1 | 12 | TGCAGCCTTAAGCGGGAGTGGTACGAGCAGTACTTC | CSLKREWYEQYF
TRBJ2-7 | - | TRBD2 | TRBV30 | 16 | TGTGCCTGGAGTCCCTTGGGAGCGGGAGAAATGTACGAGCAGTACTTC | CAWSPLGAGEMYEQYF
TRBJ2-6 | - | TRBD1 | TRBV5-1 | 17 | TGCGCCAGCAGCTCGGACACAGGGGTGAGCGGGGCCAACGTCCTGACTTTC | CASSSDTGVSGANVLTF
TRBJ1-1 | - | - | TRBV28 | 11 | TGTGCCAGCAGTTTACGGACAGAAGCTTTCTTT | CASSLRTEAFF
TRBJ2-7 | - | TRBD1 | TRBV10-3 | 13 | TGTGCCATCACACCGGGACAGGACTACGAGCAGTACTTC | CAITPGQDYEQYF
TRBJ2-7 | - | TRBD1 | TRBV28 | 12 | TGTGCCAGCAGTCCACAGGGGAACGAGCAGTACTTC | CASSPQGNEQYF
TRBJ2-1 | - | TRBD1 | TRBV2 | 12 | TGTGCCACTCAGGGGGCAAGTAATGAGCAGTTCTTC | CATQGASNEQFF
TRBJ2-3 | - | - | TRBV7-8 | 15 | TGTGCCAGCAGCTCTTTTGTAGCGAGCACAGATACGCAGTATTTT | CASSSFVASTDTQYF
TRBJ2-1 | - | TRBD2 | TRBV11-2 | 16 | TGTGCCAGCAGCTTAGGCTCGGGAGGTATAGGAAGTGAGCAGTTCTTC | CASSLGSGGIGSEQFF
TRBJ1-2 | once | - | TRBV10-3 | 14 | TGTGCCATCAGGAAACGGGCAGGCGGTTATGGCTACACCTTC | CAIRKRAGGYGYTF
TRBJ1-3 | - | - | TRBV29-1 | 12 | TGCAGCGTTGCGGACTCTGGAAACACCATATATTTT | CSVADSGNTIYF
TRBJ1-2 | - | - | TRBV30 | 11 | TGTGCCTGGAGTCCCTCCTACGGCTACACCTTC | CAWSPSYGYTF
TRBJ1-2 | - | TRBD1 | TRBV11-2 | 14 | TGTGCCAGCAGCTCTACGAGACAGGGGATTGGCTACACCTTC | CASSSTRQGIGYTF
TRBJ2-5 | - | TRBD2 | TRBV30 | 13 | TGTGCCTGGAGTGTAGGACTAGAAGAGACCCAGTACTTC | CAWSVGLEETQYF
TRBJ1-6 | - | - | TRBV6-1 | 14 | TGTGCCAGCAACCAGCAGTCCTATAATTCACCCCTCCACTTT | CASNQQSYNSPLHF
TRBJ2-3 | - | - | TRBV5-1 | 15 | TGCGCCAGCAGCTACACTAGCTCCTCCACAGATACGCAGTATTTT | CASSYTSSSTDTQYF
TRBJ2-7 | few | TRBD1 | TRBV5-1 | 14 | TGCGCCAGCAGCGAGAGCCAGGGGGCCTACGAGCAGTACTTC | CASSESQGAYEQYF
TRBJ2-7 | - | TRBD2 | TRBV7-2 | 13 | TGTGCCAGCGGCGGGAGGGCCATCAGCGAGCAGTACTTC | CASGGRAISEQYF
TRBJ1-3 | - | - | TRBV5-4 | 15 | TGTGCCAGCAGCTTGGGGCCAGTAAGCTCAGGCACCATATATTTT | CASSLGPVSSGTIYF
TRBJ2-5 | few | - | TRBV7-8 | 13 | TGTGCCAGCAGCTTAAGGGGGACGGGGACCCAGTACTTC | CASSLRGTGTQYF
TRBJ2-3 | once | - | TRBV11-3 | 14 | TGTGCCAGCAGCCCGACTCCGATCGACGGTACGCAGTATTTT | CASSPTPIDGTQYF
TRBJ2-2 | few | - | TRBV9 | 15 | TGTGCCAGCAGCCCACCCCCCGGGAACACCGGGGAGCTGTTTTTT | CASSPPPGNTGELFF
TRBJ1-1 | few | - | TRBV9 | 13 | TGTGCCAGCAGTCAAACTCCGGACACTGAAGCTTTCTTT | CASSQTPDTEAFF
TRBJ2-1 | once | - | TRBV6-1 | 13 | TGTGCCAGCAGTGACAGACAATACAATGAGCAGTTCTTC | CASSDRQYNEQFF
TRBJ2-1 | - | - | TRBV18 | 15 | TGTGCCAGCTCGAAACAGGGAACGTACTACAATGAGCAGTTCTTC | CASSKQGTYYNEQFF
TRBJ2-7 | few | - | TRBV5-1 | 14 | TGCGCCAGCAGCTTGGCCGCAGGGCTGGACGAGCAGTACTTC | CASSLAAGLDEQYF
TRBJ1-5 | few | - | TRBV28 | 15 | TGTGCCAGCAGTTTGCTTAGCAGTCCACCTGGGCCCCAGCATTTT | CASSLLSSPPGPQHF
TRBJ1-1 | - | - | TRBV29-1 | 13 | TGCAGCGCTAAGGACAGCTGGTTGACTGAAGCTTTCTTT | CSAKDSWLTEAFF
TRBJ1-1 | few | - | TRBV2 | 17 | TGTGCCAGCAGTGAGAAGCTCGGGGGTCGTCGGGACACTGAAGCTTTCTTT | CASSEKLGGRRDTEAFF
TRBJ1-4 | - | - | TRBV7-8 | 15 | TGTGCCAGCAGCTTAGGGTGGGGTATTGGTGAAAAACTGTTTTTT | CASSLGWGIGEKLFF
TRBJ1-2 | - | - | TRBV7-9 | 13 | TGTGCCAGCTTGGGACAAGAAGAGTATGGCTACACCTTC | CASLGQEEYGYTF
TRBJ2-1 | - | - | TRBV20-1 | 11 | TGCAGTGCTAGGACCTCGACTGAGCAGTTCTTC | CSARTSTEQFF
TRBJ1-2 | - | - | TRBV18 | 14 | TGTGCCAGCTCACCTTCAGGGGAGTACTATGGCTACACCTTC | CASSPSGEYYGYTF
TRBJ2-1 | - | - | TRBV4-2 | 17 | TGTGCCAGCAGCCAAGATGTTGCGGGAAGCGCGTACAATGAGCAGTTCTTC | CASSQDVAGSAYNEQFF
TRBJ1-5 | - | TRBD1 | TRBV7-8 | 15 | TGTGCCAGCAGCTTAGGGACAGGGGGCAATCAGCCCCAGCATTTT | CASSLGTGGNQPQHF
TRBJ1-1 | - | TRBD1 | TRBV18 | 13 | TGTGCCAGCTCACTACAGGGGGCAACTGAAGCTTTCTTT | CASSLQGATEAFF
TRBJ2-7 | once | - | TRBV6-1 | 12 | TGTGCCAGCGGATATGAGGGACGGGAGCAGTACTTC | CASGYEGREQYF
TRBJ2-7 | once | TRBD2 | TRBV7-9 | 15 | TGTGCCAGCAGCCTTGGGACTAGCGCAGAATACGAGCAGTACTTC | CASSLGTSAEYEQYF
TRBJ2-3 | - | TRBD2 | TRBV7-2 | 16 | TGTGCCAGCAGCTTACCAGCGGGAGGGGGCACAGATACGCAGTATTTT | CASSLPAGGGTDTQYF
TRBJ2-1 | many | - | TRBV5-8 | 15 | TGTGCCAGCAGCTTGGGGACGGGTACCTACAATGAGCAGTTCTTC | CASSLGTGTYNEQFF
TRBJ2-3 | - | TRBD1 | TRBV10-3 | 18 | TGTGCCATCAGTGATGTCTACCGGGACAGGGAAGGAACAGATACGCAGTATTTT | CAISDVYRDREGTDTQYF
TRBJ2-7 | - | TRBD1 | TRBV4-2 | 16 | TGTGCCAGCAGCCAAGCCAGGACAGGGAGCTCCTACGAGCAGTACTTC | CASSQARTGSSYEQYF
TRBJ1-3 | few | - | TRBV5-1 | 15 | TGCGCCAGCAGCTTTGCAGGGGTATCTGGAAACACCATATATTTT | CASSFAGVSGNTIYF
TRBJ2-1 | - | TRBD2 | TRBV19 | 18 | TGTGCCAGTAGTATAGATCGGGGTTCGGGACTAGCCTACAATGAGCAGTTCTTC | CASSIDRGSGLAYNEQFF
TRBJ2-3 | - | - | TRBV10-1 | 15 | TGCGCCAGCAGTGAGACGCTCGGCGGCACAGATACGCAGTATTTT | CASSETLGGTDTQYF
TRBJ1-4 | - | - | TRBV11-2 | 17 | TGTGCCAGCAGCTCCTTGAGAATGATAACAACTAATGAAAAACTGTTTTTT | CASSSLRMITTNEKLFF